The 12 T cell receptor beta chains given below trace back to one sample, sequenced in a study of molecular identifiers for immune sequencing clone quantification. A single record per CDR3 protein comes from TCRdb applying MiXCR to the PCR reads. This repertoire shows about 640,000 distinct CDR3 sequences, 15% to 20% found once; its top ten account for roughly 0.83%. The sequencing sample was made of naive CD8+ T cells from blood, with Jurkat cell RNA spiked in. The subset denotes: FACS-sorted CD8+CD4-CCR7+CD45RA+ naive T cells. These receptors all come from a human donor in good health. Some libraries in this study had Jurkat cell RNA spiked in.

This clonotype was seen many times. This chain connects TRBV20-1 to TRBJ2-7, with D possibly being TRBD1 (5 bases). The CDR3 is made up of 15 amino acids. V was pared by 3 bases and J by 1 base, with 16 bases between. Germline V gene data show CDR1 as DFQATT and CDR2 as SNEGSKA (reference sequence). In DNA, the CDR3 is TGCAGTGCTAGTCATTTCCAGGGTATTTCCTACGAGCAGTACTTC. As protein: CSASHFQGISYEQYF.

This clonotype appeared many times. The chain has TRBV9 and TRBJ2-3, with 10 bases fitting TRBD2. CDR3 length: 16 amino acids. CDR1 and CDR2 from the germline V gene are SGDLS and YYNGEE. The junction had 6 bases not matched to a gene; V was cut back by 5 bases and J by 0 bases. CDR3 sequence: CASRPPAGGSTDTQYF. In DNA, the CDR3 is TGTGCCAGCAGACCCCCAGCGGGGGGGAGCACAGATACGCAGTATTTT.

The V gene is TRBV4-3, the J gene TRBJ2-1; 7 bases are shared with TRBD1. The CDR3 consists of 15 residues. Germline V gene sequence: CDR1 LGHNA, CDR2 YSLEER. With V trimmed by 1 base and J by 4 bases, 4 bases remained unmatched. The CDR3 sequence: CASSQGRDSYNEQFF. For the CDR3, the DNA is TGCGCCAGCAGCCAAGGAAGGGACAGTTACAATGAGCAGTTCTTC.

The chain recombines TRBV30 with TRBJ2-1; 7 bases map to TRBD1. CDR1 is GTSNPN, CDR2 SVGIG, per germline (reference sequence). The CDR3 covers 14 residues. Trimming took 1 base from V and 3 from J; bases not matched to a gene: 3. In DNA, the CDR3 is TGTGCCTGGAGTGGAGGGGGCTTCTACAATGAGCAGTTCTTC. Amino acids: CAWSGGGFYNEQFF. Looking up the rest from reference TRBV30 and TRBJ2-1 gives the full variable domain: SQTIHQWPATLVQPVGSPLSLECTVEGTSNPNLYWYRQAAGRGLQLLFYSVGIGQISSEVPQNLSASRPQDRQFILSSKKLLLSDSGFYLCAWSGGGFYNEQFFGPGTRLTVL.

Many counts were recorded for this clonotype. The CDR3, as DNA: TGTGCCAGCAGCTTCCGGGACGGGACCTACGAGCAGTACTTC. This gives the protein CASSFRDGTYEQYF. V usage is TRBV9 and J usage is TRBJ2-7; D is tentatively TRBD1 or TRBD2 (5 bases each). This CDR3 contains 14 residues. V was cut by 4 bases and J by 2 bases, with 13 bases left in between. Germline V gene sequence: CDR1 SGDLS, CDR2 YYNGEE.

Only a few counts were recorded for this clonotype. The CDR3 here is CASSDTRTSGGQGPQETQYF. For the CDR3, the DNA is TGTGCCAGCAGCGATACCAGGACTAGCGGGGGGCAAGGCCCCCAAGAGACCCAGTACTTC. The V and J genes are TRBV7-9 and TRBJ2-5, with 14 bases lining up with TRBD2. J lost 1 base, V lost 5 bases, and 15 bases had no gene match. The CDR3 runs 20 residues. The germline gives CDR1 SEHNR, CDR2 FQNEAQ (reference sequence). The whole variable domain, remainder taken from reference TRBV7-9 and TRBJ2-5, is DTGVSQNPRHKITKRGQNVTFRCDPISEHNRLYWYRQTLGQGPEFLTYFQNEAQLEKSRLLSDRFSAERPKGSFSTLEIQRTEQGDSAMYLCASSDTRTSGGQGPQETQYFGPGTRLLVL.

In the case of this clonotype: A read error may account for a junction end that differs from germline. The chain carries TRBV19 and TRBJ1-1; D is ambiguous. Germline V gene sequence: CDR1 LNHDA, CDR2 SQIVND (reference sequence). The CDR3 has 13 residues. CDR3 residues: CASIPGYNTETFF. CDR3 bases: TGTGCCAGTATCCCGGGGTATAACACTGAAACTTTCTTT.

Only a few counts were recorded for this clonotype. One end of the junction does not line up with germline, which may come from a read error. V and J are TRBV11-1 and TRBJ2-7, with TRBD2 matching over 11 bases. Germline V gives CDR1 SGHAT, CDR2 FQDESV (reference sequence). The CDR3 sequence is 16 residues long. As DNA, the CDR3 is TGTGCCAGCAGCGTCTCTACTAGCGGGAGTGGTTACGAGCGGTACTTC. It codes for CASSVSTSGSGYERYF.

To note about this clonotype: An end of the junction does not agree with germline; a read error may underlie this. V is TRBV5-3 and J is TRBJ1-4; TRBD1 agrees at 10 bases. TRBV5-3 is marked as an open reading frame, function uncertain. The length of the CDR3 is 18 residues. CDR3 sequence (DNA): TGTGCCAGCAGCTTGGGGTTGGGGACAGGGGTTTCGAGTGAAAAACTGTCTTTT. Translation gives CASSLGLGTGVSSEKLSF.

The chain has TRBV30 and TRBJ1-1, with D perhaps TRBD1 (5 bases). Trimming stripped 2 bases from V and 4 bases from J, with 17 bases between. The germline V gene encodes CDR1 GTSNPN and CDR2 SVGIG (reference sequence). The CDR3 extends over 15 amino acids. The CDR3 spells CAWSPGPKDITEAFF. The CDR3 DNA follows: TGTGCCTGGAGTCCAGGGCCCAAGGACATCACTGAAGCTTTCTTT.

DNA of the CDR3: TGTGCCAGTAAATCGGGGGCATACAATGGCTACACCTTC. Translating gives CASKSGAYNGYTF. J is TRBJ1-2 and V is TRBV19; possible D gene TRBD1, 6 bases. V lost 7 bases and J 6 bases, leaving 15 bases between the germline ends. Germline values: CDR1 LNHDA, CDR2 SQIVND (reference sequence). CDR3 length: 13 residues.

V is TRBV7-9 and J is TRBJ1-1, with D unclear. In germline, CDR1 is SEHNR, CDR2 FQNEAQ (reference sequence). V lost 2 bases to trimming and J lost 3 bases, with 16 bases between them. The length of the CDR3 is 16 residues. CDR3 sequence (DNA): TGTGCCAGCAGCTTATCGAAAGGGTCCCAGCACACTGAAGCTTTCTTT. Translated, it gives CASSLSKGSQHTEAFF.